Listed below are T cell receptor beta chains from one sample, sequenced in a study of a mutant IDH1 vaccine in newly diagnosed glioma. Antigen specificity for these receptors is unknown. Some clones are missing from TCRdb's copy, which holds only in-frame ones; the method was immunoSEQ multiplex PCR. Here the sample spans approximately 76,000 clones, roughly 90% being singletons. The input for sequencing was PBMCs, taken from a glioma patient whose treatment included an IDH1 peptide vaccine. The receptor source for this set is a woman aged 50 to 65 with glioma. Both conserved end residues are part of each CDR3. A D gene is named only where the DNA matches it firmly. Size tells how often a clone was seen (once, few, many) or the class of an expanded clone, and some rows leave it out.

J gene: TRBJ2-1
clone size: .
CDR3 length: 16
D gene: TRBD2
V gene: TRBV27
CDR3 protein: CASSLGSGDSYNEQFF
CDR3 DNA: TGTGCCAGCAGTTTAGGGAGCGGGGACTCCTACAATGAGCAGTTCTTC

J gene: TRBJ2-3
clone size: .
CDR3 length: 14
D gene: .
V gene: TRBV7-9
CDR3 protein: CASSLTLSGDTQYF
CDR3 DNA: TGTGCCAGCAGCTTAACTCTATCTGGAGATACGCAGTATTTT

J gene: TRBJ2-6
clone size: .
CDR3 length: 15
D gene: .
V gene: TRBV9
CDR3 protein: CASSVEGSGANVLTF
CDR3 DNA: TGTGCCAGCAGCGTAGAGGGCTCTGGGGCCAACGTCCTGACTTTC

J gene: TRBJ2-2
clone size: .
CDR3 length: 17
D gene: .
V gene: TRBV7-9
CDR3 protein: CASSLAQDSANTGELFF
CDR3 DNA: TGTGCCAGCAGCTTAGCCCAGGACAGCGCGAACACCGGGGAGCTGTTTTTT

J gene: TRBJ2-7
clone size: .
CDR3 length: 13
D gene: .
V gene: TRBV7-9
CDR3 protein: CASSLGGTYEQYF
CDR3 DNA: TGTGCCAGCAGCTTAGGGGGGACATACGAGCAGTACTTC

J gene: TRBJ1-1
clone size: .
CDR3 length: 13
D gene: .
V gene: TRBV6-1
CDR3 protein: CASRLQGGTEAFF
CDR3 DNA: TGTGCCAGCAGGCTGCAGGGTGGCACTGAAGCTTTCTTT

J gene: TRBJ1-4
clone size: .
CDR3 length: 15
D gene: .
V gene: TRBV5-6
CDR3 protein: CASSLRNRAGEKLFF
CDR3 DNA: TGTGCCAGCAGCTTGCGGAACAGGGCGGGAGAAAAACTGTTTTTT

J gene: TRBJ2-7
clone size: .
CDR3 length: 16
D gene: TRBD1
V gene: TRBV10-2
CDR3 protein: CASSGRDRSSNYEQYF
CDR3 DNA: TGCGCCAGCAGTGGTCGGGACAGGAGTTCTAACTACGAGCAGTACTTC

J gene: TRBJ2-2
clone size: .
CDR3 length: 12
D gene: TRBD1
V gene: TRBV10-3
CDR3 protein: CATQGDTGELFF
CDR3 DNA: TGTGCCACACAGGGGGACACCGGGGAGCTGTTTTTT

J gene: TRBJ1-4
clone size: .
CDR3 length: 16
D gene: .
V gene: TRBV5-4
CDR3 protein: CASSHPGEATNEKLFF
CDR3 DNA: TGTGCCAGCAGCCATCCGGGGGAGGCAACTAATGAAAAACTGTTTTTT

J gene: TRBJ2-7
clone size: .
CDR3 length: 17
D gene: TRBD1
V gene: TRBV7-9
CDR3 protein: CASSPPLGQGRSSEQYF
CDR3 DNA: TGTGCCAGCAGCCCTCCACTGGGACAGGGGCGTTCGTCGGAGCAGTACTTC

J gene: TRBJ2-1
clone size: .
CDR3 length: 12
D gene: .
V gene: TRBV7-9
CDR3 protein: CASSLSRNEQFF
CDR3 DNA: TGTGCCAGCAGCTTATCACGGAATGAGCAGTTCTTC

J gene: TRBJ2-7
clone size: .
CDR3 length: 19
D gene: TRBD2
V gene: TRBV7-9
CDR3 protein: CASSSGFSSGRFPLYEQYF
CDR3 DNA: TGTGCCAGCAGCTCCGGTTTTTCAAGCGGGAGGTTCCCCCTCTACGAGCAGTACTTC

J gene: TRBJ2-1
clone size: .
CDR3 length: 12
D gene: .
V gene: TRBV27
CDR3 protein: CASSLNPYEQFF
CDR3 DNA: TGTGCCAGCAGTTTAAACCCATACGAGCAGTTCTTC

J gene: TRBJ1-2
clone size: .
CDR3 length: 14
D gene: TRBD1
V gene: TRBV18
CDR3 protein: CASSPLGTGEGYTF
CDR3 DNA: TGTGCCAGCTCACCACTCGGGACAGGAGAGGGCTACACCTTC

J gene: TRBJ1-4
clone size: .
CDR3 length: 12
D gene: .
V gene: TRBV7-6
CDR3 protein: CASSRGNEKLFF
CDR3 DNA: TGTGCCAGCAGCAGGGGGAATGAAAAACTGTTTTTT

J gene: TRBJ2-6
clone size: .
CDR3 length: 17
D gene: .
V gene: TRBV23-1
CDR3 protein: CASSQRGLTSGANVLTF
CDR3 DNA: TGCGCCAGCAGTCAACGGGGATTGACCTCTGGGGCCAACGTCCTGACTTTC

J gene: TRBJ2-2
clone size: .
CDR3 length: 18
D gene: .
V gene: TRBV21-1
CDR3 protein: CASSKGVQGYANTGELFF
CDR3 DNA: TGTGCCAGCAGCAAAGGAGTGCAGGGTTACGCGAACACCGGGGAGCTGTTTTTT

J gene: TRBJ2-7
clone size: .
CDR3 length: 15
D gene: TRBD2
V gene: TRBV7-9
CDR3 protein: CASSLGLAGVYEQYF
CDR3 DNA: TGTGCCAGCAGCTTGGGACTAGCGGGAGTCTACGAGCAGTACTTC

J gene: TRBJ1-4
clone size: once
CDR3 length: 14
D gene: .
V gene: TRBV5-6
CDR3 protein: CASSRRASNEKLFF
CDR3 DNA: TGTGCCAGCAGCCGCCGAGCTTCTAATGAAAAACTGTTTTTT

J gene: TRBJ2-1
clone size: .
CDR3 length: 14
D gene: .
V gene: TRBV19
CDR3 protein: CASSMVGSYNEQFF
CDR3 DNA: TGTGCCAGTAGCATGGTGGGTTCCTACAATGAGCAGTTCTTC

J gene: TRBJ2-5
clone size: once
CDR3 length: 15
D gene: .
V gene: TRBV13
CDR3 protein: CASSLGAGPRETQYF
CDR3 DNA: TGTGCCAGCAGCTTAGGAGCGGGCCCTAGGGAGACCCAGTACTTC

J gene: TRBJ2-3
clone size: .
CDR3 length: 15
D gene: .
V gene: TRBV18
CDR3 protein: CASSPLPGQLDTQYF
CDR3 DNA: TGTGCCAGCTCACCACTCCCGGGGCAGCTAGATACGCAGTATTTT

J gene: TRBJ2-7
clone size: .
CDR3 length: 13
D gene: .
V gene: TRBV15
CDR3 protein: CATSSDWVYEQYF
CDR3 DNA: TGTGCCACCAGCTCCGACTGGGTCTACGAGCAGTACTTC